Presented here are 29 T cell receptor beta chains from one specimen sequenced in a study of T cells after yellow fever vaccination. MiXCR, run by TCRdb on the 5' RACE reads, gives a single entry per CDR3 protein. The table lists about 300,000 distinct CDR3 sequences, approximately 4.2% of them singletons, with 20% to 30% in the top ten. Sequencing was performed on PBMCs, taken 5 days after the yellow fever booster vaccination. The receptors derive from a man in his late teens or twenties who received the YFV17D yellow fever vaccine.

This chain connects TRBV4-1 to TRBJ2-4; no firm D call. There are 13 residues in the CDR3. Trimming left V 4 bases short and J 12 bases short, with 16 bases between. Germline V lookup: CDR1 MGHRA, CDR2 YSYEKL. The CDR3 loop is CASSLLSVSTQYF. The CDR3 nucleotides read TGCGCCAGCAGCCTTCTATCTGTGTCTACTCAGTACTTC.

This clonotype was seen only a few times. The chain carries TRBV29-1 and TRBJ2-1; D not certain. V was trimmed by 6 bases and J by 8 bases, leaving 17 bases between them. This CDR3 has 13 amino acids. The germline V gene has CDR1 SQVTM and CDR2 ANQGSEA. CDR3 sequence (DNA): TGCAGCGTCGAATGGACCAGGCCGGATGAGCAGTTCTTC. Protein sequence: CSVEWTRPDEQFF.

This clonotype has more than one count but fewer than ten. The rearrangement joins TRBV6-6 to TRBJ1-5; possibly TRBD1 for D (6 bases). The CDR3 consists of 15 residues. CDR1 is MNHNY and CDR2 is SVGAGI in the germline V gene (reference sequence). The germline V and J ends were trimmed by 4 bases and 1 base, with 11 bases remaining between them. The CDR3 region has the DNA TGTGCCAGCAGTTCGTCAGGGGTAAGCAATCAGCCCCAGCATTTT. Its protein product is CASSSSGVSNQPQHF.

This clonotype has just a few counts. The J gene is TRBJ2-7, the V gene TRBV4-3; D ambiguous. This CDR3 has 14 residues. Germline CDR1 and CDR2: LGHNA and YSLEER. Trimming stripped 4 bases from V and 2 bases from J, with 12 bases between. The CDR3 sequence: CASSRYTDTYEQYF. The DNA for the CDR3 is TGCGCCAGCAGCCGTTATACAGACACCTACGAGCAGTACTTC.

This clonotype was counted between two and nine times. V gene TRBV18 combines with J gene TRBJ1-1, with 9 bases that match TRBD1. CDR3 length: 16 residues. The germline CDR1 and CDR2 sequences are KGHSH and LQKENI. The junction had 5 bases not matched to a gene; V was cut back by 1 base and J by 2 bases. The CDR3 region is CASSPLRDRVNTEAFF. CDR3 bases: TGTGCCAGCTCACCACTCCGGGACAGGGTTAACACTGAAGCTTTCTTT.

At least ten counts were recorded for this clonotype. V usage is TRBV7-9 and J usage is TRBJ2-5; 7 bases match TRBD1. The trim removed 5 bases at V and 9 bases at J, leaving 15 bases unmatched. The CDR3 is 15 amino acids. The germline gives CDR1 SEHNR, CDR2 FQNEAQ (reference sequence). Here the CDR3 reads CASSRRAGGISAQYF. The CDR3 nucleotides read TGTGCCAGCAGCAGACGGGCAGGGGGAATTTCGGCCCAGTACTTC.

The chain carries TRBV12-3 or TRBV12-4 and TRBJ1-6; D is unresolved. Trimming pared 2 bases from V and 8 bases from J, leaving 10 bases between. This CDR3 has 14 residues. The CDR3 region has the DNA TGTGCCAGCAGTTTAAAACCTTCGGATTCACCCCTCCACTTT. Protein: CASSLKPSDSPLHF.

This sequence joins TRBV28 and TRBJ1-2, with TRBD1 matching over 7 bases. Per the germline V gene, CDR1 is MDHEN and CDR2 is SYDVKM. Trimming at V came to 5 bases and at J to 8 bases, leaving 14 bases not matched to a gene. The CDR3 length is 15 residues. This chain's CDR3 is CASSLESAGGAGYTF. The CDR3 DNA sequence: TGTGCCAGCAGTCTTGAGTCGGCAGGGGGAGCGGGCTACACCTTC.

This chain joins TRBV7-2 and TRBJ1-1; D is unclear. This CDR3 has 15 amino acids. CDR1 is SGHTA, CDR2 FQGNSA, per germline. V was cut by 5 bases and J by 3 bases, with 16 bases left in between. The CDR3 spells CASSPVAGRDTEAFF. The CDR3 nucleotides read TGTGCCAGCAGCCCAGTTGCGGGGAGAGACACTGAAGCTTTCTTT.

The genes are TRBV20-1 and TRBJ2-1; 9 bases align to TRBD2. The CDR3 loop spans 16 amino acids. V trimming: 7 bases; J trimming: 0 bases; junction bases outside the gene matches: 10. Germline V gives CDR1 DFQATT, CDR2 SNEGSKA (reference sequence). For the CDR3, the DNA is TGCAGTGGAGGCGGTAGCGGGAGAACCTCCTACAATGAGCAGTTCTTC. Translated: CSGGGSGRTSYNEQFF.

The gene calls are TRBV10-3 and TRBJ2-4; tentatively, D is TRBD1 (6 bases). The CDR3 contains 14 residues. Germline V gene lookup returns CDR1 ENHRY and CDR2 SYGVKD. Trimming removed 8 bases at V and 5 bases at J, with 16 bases between. CDR3: CAIGQSGGENIQYF. As DNA, the CDR3 is TGTGCCATCGGACAGTCTGGGGGCGAAAACATTCAGTACTTC.

This clonotype was picked up a small number of times. This chain links TRBV7-3 with TRBJ2-2; D might be TRBD1 (5 bases). With 0 bases removed from V and 1 base from J, the gap between germline ends came to 9 bases. CDR1 and CDR2 from the germline V gene are SGHTA and FQGTGA. The CDR3 has 16 amino acids. The CDR3 nucleotides read TGTGCCAGCAGCTTAACGTTCAGGGAGAACACCGGGGAGCTGTTTTTT. This sequence encodes CASSLTFRENTGELFF.

This clonotype was counted between two and nine times. The rearrangement joins TRBV20-1 to TRBJ1-3; D gene ambiguous. Germline CDR1 and CDR2: DFQATT and SNEGSKA (reference sequence). This CDR3 spans 13 amino acids. Trimming left V 6 bases short and J 0 bases short, with 9 bases between. The CDR3 sequence is CSAAGNSGNTIYF. The CDR3, as DNA: TGCAGTGCCGCCGGGAACTCTGGAAACACCATATATTTT.

This clonotype has a handful of counts. The genes are TRBV19 and TRBJ1-6; D ambiguous. Germline V CDR1 and CDR2: LNHDA, SQIVND (reference sequence). V lost 3 bases and J lost 7, with 7 bases in between. The CDR3 has 13 amino acids. The CDR3 loop reads CASSIEANSPLHF. DNA for the CDR3: TGTGCCAGTAGTATTGAGGCAAATTCACCCCTCCACTTT. Combining the CDR3 with reference TRBV19 and TRBJ1-6 gives the whole variable domain DGGITQSPKYLFRKEGQNVTLSCEQNLNHDAMYWYRQDPGQGLRLIYYSQIVNDFQKGDIAEGYSVSREKKESFPLTVTSAQKNPTAFYLCASSIEANSPLHFGNGTRLTVT.

The V and J genes are TRBV4-2 and TRBJ1-5, with D possibly being TRBD1 (5 bases). This CDR3 contains 18 residues. V lost 0 bases and J 7 bases, leaving 22 bases between the germline ends. The germline V gene encodes CDR1 LGHNA and CDR2 YNFKEQ. As DNA, the CDR3 is TGTGCCAGCAGCCAAGATCATGGGGGGGGTCTCATTGGCCAGCCCCAGCATTTT. Its protein product is CASSQDHGGGLIGQPQHF.

Only a few counts were recorded for this clonotype. Its ends do not fully match the called genes, so a read error is possible. The J gene is TRBJ1-2, the V gene TRBV4-1; a weak D match, TRBD1 (6 bases). CDR1 is MGHRA, CDR2 YSYEKL, per germline. CDR3 length: 12 amino acids. This CDR3 reads CASSQPQGTRAF. The CDR3 region has the DNA TGCGCCAGCAGCCAGCCTCAGGGGACCCGGGCCTTC.

This clonotype appeared a few times. This sequence joins TRBV6-5 and TRBJ2-7; no clear D. V shed 0 bases and J shed 6 bases, with 9 bases lying between them. The CDR3 loop spans 13 amino acids. CDR1 is MNHEY and CDR2 is SVGAGI in the germline V gene. The CDR3 reads CASSYSYGSEQYV. In DNA, the CDR3 is TGTGCCAGCAGTTACTCGTACGGGTCCGAGCAGTACGTC.

This clonotype occurred a few times. The chain has TRBV28 and TRBJ1-6; TRBD1 matches at 7 bases. This CDR3 comprises 15 residues. Trimming took 3 bases from V and 7 from J; bases not matched to a gene: 6. Per the germline V gene, CDR1 is MDHEN and CDR2 is SYDVKM. CDR3 sequence: CASSFLGGRNSPLHF. CDR3 nucleotides: TGTGCCAGCAGTTTCTTAGGGGGCAGGAATTCACCCCTCCACTTT.

This chain joins TRBV7-9 and TRBJ2-7; D is possibly TRBD1 (5 bases). The V gene's germline CDR1 is SEHNR and CDR2 FQNEAQ (reference sequence). There are 13 residues in the CDR3. V was pared by 5 bases and J by 0 bases, with 8 bases between. CDR3 residues: CASSPTDSYEQYF. In DNA form, the CDR3 reads TGTGCCAGCAGCCCGACAGACTCCTACGAGCAGTACTTC.

This clonotype came up a few times. V and J are TRBV21-1 and TRBJ2-7; the D call TRBD1 from the table was never checked on the DNA. TRBV21-1 is designated a pseudogene. This CDR3 region has 14 residues. As DNA, the CDR3 is TGTGCCAGCAGCGCCCGGGACAAACTAGTCGAGCAGTACGTC. It is translated as CASSARDKLVEQYV.

This clonotype appeared a few times. V is TRBV5-1 and J is TRBJ2-2; 9 positions agree with TRBD1. V dropped 0 bases and J dropped 5; count of bases not matched to a gene: 2. The V gene's germline CDR1 is SGHRS and CDR2 YFSETQ. CDR3 size: 15 residues. The CDR3 nucleotides read TGCGCCAGCAGCTTGGGACAGGGGGAGACCGGGGAGCTGTTTTTT. It specifies CASSLGQGETGELFF.

This chain joins TRBV10-3 and TRBJ1-2; TRBD1 might be the D (6 bases). V dropped 8 bases and J dropped 7 bases, with 20 bases sitting between them. This CDR3 is 14 amino acids long. Germline-derived CDR1 and CDR2 are ENHRY and SYGVKD. In DNA, the CDR3 is TGTGCCATCTCAAGCGACAGGCACATTACTGGCTACACCTTC. This codes for CAISSDRHITGYTF.

This clonotype was observed a handful of times. This chain links TRBV5-6 with TRBJ2-5; TRBD2 matches at 8 bases. J gave up 5 bases and V 5 bases, and 8 bases lay outside the gene matches. In germline, CDR1 is SGHDT, CDR2 YYEEEE. CDR3 length equals 14 residues. CDR3 region: CASRSRGGRETQYF. The CDR3 DNA reads as TGTGCCAGCAGGTCACGGGGGGGCCGGGAGACCCAGTACTTC.

This clonotype was seen many times. The CDR3 protein is CASSPGQGDGRQPQHF. CDR3 DNA: TGTGCCAGCAGTCCAGGACAGGGCGACGGTCGTCAGCCCCAGCATTTT. The chain couples TRBV27 to TRBJ1-5, with 8 bases matching TRBD1. This CDR3 contains 16 residues. J gave up 6 bases and V 5 bases, and 12 bases lay outside the gene matches. Looked up from germline, CDR1 is MNHEY and CDR2 is SMNVEV (reference sequence).

There are many counts of this clonotype. The V and J genes are TRBV7-2 and TRBJ2-5; TRBD2 matches at 12 bases. Germline CDR1 reads SGHTA; CDR2 reads FQGNSA. The CDR3 covers 15 residues. V was clipped by 5 bases and J by 4 bases; unmatched bases: 5. CDR3 coding DNA: TGTGCCAGCAGCGGCGGACTAGCGGGGTTAGAGACCCAGTACTTC. Residues: CASSGGLAGLETQYF.

V gene TRBV14 combines with J gene TRBJ1-4; 8 bases agree with TRBD1. The ends lost 6 bases at V and 3 bases at J; junction bases unmatched: 6. The CDR3 covers 15 residues. Per the germline V gene, CDR1 is SGHDN and CDR2 is FVKESK. The CDR3 DNA sequence: TGTGCCAGCAGGTCGGACAGGGCAGCTAATGAAAAACTGTTTTTT. This encodes CASRSDRAANEKLFF.

This clonotype was recorded many times. The chain recombines TRBV6-2 or TRBV6-3 with TRBJ1-1, with D maybe TRBD1 (5 bases). The CDR3 length is 14 residues. V was cut by 5 bases and J by 7 bases, with 17 bases left in between. Germline lookup yields CDR1 MNHEY and CDR2 SVGEGT. In DNA, the CDR3 is TGTGCCAGCAGTAGACCGGGGACGATTCTTGAAGCTTTCTTT. The encoded protein is CASSRPGTILEAFF.

This clonotype was counted a few times. V usage is TRBV19 and J usage is TRBJ1-1; no reliable D call. Germline CDR1 LNHDA, CDR2 SQIVND (reference sequence). The CDR3 totals 13 residues. With 6 bases removed from V and 10 bases from J, the gap between germline ends came to 18 bases. The CDR3 protein is CASSVRSSERAFF. The CDR3 nucleotides are TGTGCCAGTAGCGTAAGAAGCTCGGAGAGAGCTTTCTTT.

This clonotype occurred a few times. This chain joins TRBV20-1 and TRBJ1-2; D remains ambiguous. Trimming pared 3 bases from V and 0 bases from J, leaving 5 bases between. The germline CDR1 and CDR2 sequences are DFQATT and SNEGSKA (reference sequence). This CDR3 comprises 12 residues. The CDR3 loop reads CSASEANYGYTF. The CDR3 bases are TGCAGTGCTAGTGAGGCTAACTATGGCTACACCTTC.